The rows below give T cell receptor beta chains drawn from one sample of a study of blood T cells in healthy people across ages. TCRdb reanalysed the 5' RACE reads using MiXCR and keeps one entry per CDR3 protein. The table includes about 1.7 million distinct CDR3 sequences, approximately 30% detected once. The sample comprised blood. These receptors were taken from a woman in her twenties or thirties in good health. Each CDR3 is given with its conserved first and last residue.

v_call: TRBV20-1
j_call: TRBJ1-2
cdr3_aa: CSAGGQVPYGYTF

v_call: TRBV28
j_call: TRBJ1-5
cdr3_aa: CASSFARGTQGGGIQPQHF

v_call: TRBV12-3/TRBV12-4
j_call: TRBJ2-7
cdr3_aa: CASRKTGGVSSYEQYF

v_call: TRBV6-2/TRBV6-3
j_call: TRBJ2-1
cdr3_aa: CASIQPPSGEQFF

v_call: TRBV12-3/TRBV12-4
j_call: TRBJ2-7
cdr3_aa: CASSSGLAGGEQYF

v_call: TRBV10-3
j_call: TRBJ2-4
cdr3_aa: CAISDRAGENIQYF

v_call: TRBV24-1
j_call: TRBJ2-1
cdr3_aa: CATSDPAGAQGNEQFF

v_call: TRBV5-1
j_call: TRBJ2-3
cdr3_aa: CASSLEAGGTADTQYF

v_call: TRBV7-2
j_call: TRBJ2-5
cdr3_aa: CASGRGGGQETQYF

v_call: TRBV12-3/TRBV12-4
j_call: -
cdr3_aa: CASSIRTSGRTAYEQYF

v_call: TRBV7-2
j_call: TRBJ2-1
cdr3_aa: CASSKRGSYNEQFF

v_call: TRBV6-5
j_call: TRBJ2-2
cdr3_aa: CASSYSGGQGELFF

v_call: TRBV28
j_call: TRBJ1-1
cdr3_aa: CASSYRLGMNTEAFF

v_call: TRBV7-8
j_call: TRBJ2-1
cdr3_aa: CASSFDRPRGNEQFF

v_call: TRBV24-1
j_call: TRBJ2-1
cdr3_aa: CATSDPTGGLHNEQFF

v_call: TRBV29-1
j_call: TRBJ2-1
cdr3_aa: CSLGTATYEQFF

v_call: TRBV6-5
j_call: TRBJ2-5
cdr3_aa: CASSYPDRKETQYF

v_call: TRBV4-3
j_call: TRBJ1-5
cdr3_aa: CASSQERDGNQPQHF

v_call: TRBV29-1
j_call: TRBJ2-3
cdr3_aa: CSAAKGATDTQYF

v_call: TRBV6-1
j_call: TRBJ2-7
cdr3_aa: CASSETRYYEQYF

v_call: TRBV9
j_call: TRBJ2-7
cdr3_aa: CASSADSPPYEQYF

v_call: TRBV4-1
j_call: TRBJ1-6
cdr3_aa: CASSYRQGSPLHF

v_call: TRBV7-9
j_call: TRBJ2-7
cdr3_aa: CASSLEGVTYEQYF

v_call: TRBV9
j_call: TRBJ2-7
cdr3_aa: CASSVAWGYEQYF

v_call: TRBV6-6
j_call: TRBJ2-3
cdr3_aa: CASSYSIYGDRTDTQYF

v_call: TRBV20-1
j_call: TRBJ2-3
cdr3_aa: CSARGWTSGGIVTDTQYF

v_call: TRBV4-2
j_call: TRBJ2-1
cdr3_aa: CASSQVGASGYNEQCF

v_call: TRBV6-1
j_call: TRBJ2-4
cdr3_aa: CASSESVALAKNIQYF

v_call: TRBV9
j_call: TRBJ2-3
cdr3_aa: CASSVDPRGFDIDTQYF

v_call: TRBV7-9
j_call: TRBJ1-1
cdr3_aa: CASSETGRGDTEAFF

v_call: TRBV5-1
j_call: TRBJ2-7
cdr3_aa: CASSQQLAGVPHEQYF